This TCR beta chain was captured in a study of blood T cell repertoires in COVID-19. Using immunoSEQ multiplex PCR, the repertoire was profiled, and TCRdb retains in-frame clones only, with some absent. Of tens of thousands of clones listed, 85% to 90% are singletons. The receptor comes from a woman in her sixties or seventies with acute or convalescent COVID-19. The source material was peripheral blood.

The CDR3 DNA reads TGTGCCAGCAGCCTAACAGGGTTCAATCAGCCCCAGCATTTT. The encoded protein is CASSLTGFNQPQHF. This chain links TRBV14 with TRBJ1-5, with a weak D call TRBD1 (6 bases). Trimming left V 4 bases short and J 3 bases short, with 10 bases between. This CDR3 spans 14 amino acids. Germline loops: CDR1 SGHDN, CDR2 FVKESK.